This T cell receptor beta chain was sequenced for a study of graft-versus-host responses after intestinal transplantation. Method: immunoSEQ multiplex PCR; TCRdb's copy keeps in-frame clones and lacks some. The profile shows around 71,000 clones, approximately 96% of them singletons. Trimming left V 5 bases short and J 3 bases short, with 13 bases between. This CDR3 has 14 amino acids. CDR1 is SNHLY, CDR2 FYNNEI, per germline. Study-wide results and caveats: Patients who carried graft-donor T cell macrochimerism also had high graft-versus-host to host-versus-graft clonal ratios in their allografts. GvH clones surfaced in recipient marrow, some emerging earlier in ileum or blood. Maximum circulating GvH clone levels tracked with early post-transplant HvG decreases.

Remarks on this clone: Antigen specificity is unknown.

The gene calls are TRBV2 and TRBJ1-2; D remains ambiguous. The TCR sequence derives from a human donor who received an intestinal transplant. The sample was unstimulated CD8+ T cells sorted from spleen or lymph node cells, taken before intestinal transplant. This CDR3 is CASSPGASYYGYTF. In nucleotides, the CDR3 is TGTGCCAGCAGTCCAGGTGCTTCCTACTATGGCTACACCTTC.